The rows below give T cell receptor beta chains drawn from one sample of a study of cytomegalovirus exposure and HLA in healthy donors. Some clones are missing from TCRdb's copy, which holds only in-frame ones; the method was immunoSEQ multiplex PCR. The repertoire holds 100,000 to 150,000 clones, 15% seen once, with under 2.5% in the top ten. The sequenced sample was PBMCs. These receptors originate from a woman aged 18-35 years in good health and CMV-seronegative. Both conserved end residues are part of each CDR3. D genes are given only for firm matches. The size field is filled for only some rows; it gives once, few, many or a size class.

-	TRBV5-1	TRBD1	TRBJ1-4	TGCGCCAGCAGCTTAGGGACAGATAATGAAAAACTGTTTTTT	CASSLGTDNEKLFF
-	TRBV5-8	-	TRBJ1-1	TGTGCCAGCAGCTTATGGGGCCAGGCAAGGGCAACTGAAGCTTTCTTT	CASSLWGQARATEAFF
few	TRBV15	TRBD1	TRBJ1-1	TGTGCCACCAGCAGCCTAGAGGGGGCGGGGACTGAAGCTTTCTTT	CATSSLEGAGTEAFF
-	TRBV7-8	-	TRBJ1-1	TGTGCCAGCAGCTTAAATATATTTCGGGACACTGAAGCTTTCTTT	CASSLNIFRDTEAFF
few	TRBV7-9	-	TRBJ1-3	TGTGCCAGCAGCAGCGCGGGGGGCGCTGGAAACACCATATATTTT	CASSSAGGAGNTIYF
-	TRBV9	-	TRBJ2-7	TGTGCCAGCAGCGTTGGAGGTGAGGGTCTGCAGGACGAGCAGTACTTC	CASSVGGEGLQDEQYF
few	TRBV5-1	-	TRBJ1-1	TGCGCCAGCAGCTCGGACAGTCGTGTGGGCACTGAAGCTTTCTTT	CASSSDSRVGTEAFF
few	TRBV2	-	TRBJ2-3	TGTGCCAGCGCCCCCAACCAGAAAGATGCGCAGTATTTT	CASAPNQKDAQYF
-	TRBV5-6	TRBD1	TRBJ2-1	TGTGCCAGCAGCAGAGGACAGGGCGGGGAGCAGTTCTTC	CASSRGQGGEQFF
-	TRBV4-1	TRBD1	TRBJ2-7	TGCGCCAGCAGCCAAGAGGGGACAGGGTCCGACGAGCAGTACTTC	CASSQEGTGSDEQYF
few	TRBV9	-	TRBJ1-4	TGTGCCAGCAGCGGCGGTGCAACTAATGAAAAACTGTTTTTT	CASSGGATNEKLFF
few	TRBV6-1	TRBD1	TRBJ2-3	TGTGCCAGCCCGAGGGCAGGGGGCAGGAATACGCAGTATTTT	CASPRAGGRNTQYF
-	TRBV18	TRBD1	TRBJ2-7	TGTGCCAGCTCACTGGAAACCGGGACAGGGAGTTACGAGCAGTACTTC	CASSLETGTGSYEQYF
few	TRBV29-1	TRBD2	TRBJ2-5	TGCAGCGTTGGTGGCGGGGGGTTGGAGACCCAGTACTTC	CSVGGGGLETQYF
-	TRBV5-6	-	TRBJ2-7	TGTGCCAGCAGCTTGGAACAGGGAAGACCCTACGAGCAGTACTTC	CASSLEQGRPYEQYF
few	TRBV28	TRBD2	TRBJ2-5	TGTGCCAGCAGTCACCGGGGGGGGCAAGAGACCCAGTACTTC	CASSHRGGQETQYF
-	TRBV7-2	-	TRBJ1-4	TGTGCCAGCAGCTTAGGACCCCCCGCGGGGGGTAATGAAAAACTGTTTTTT	CASSLGPPAGGNEKLFF
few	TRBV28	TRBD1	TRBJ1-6	TGTGCCAGCAGTGCATCAGGGGGCAATTCACCCCTCCACTTT	CASSASGGNSPLHF
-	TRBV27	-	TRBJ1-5	TGTGCCAGCAGTCTAATTACCACAGGGTGGAAGGGTCAGCCCCAGCATTTT	CASSLITTGWKGQPQHF
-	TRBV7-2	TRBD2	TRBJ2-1	TGTGCCAGCAGCTCGACTAGCGGGGGGGCCAATGAGCAGTTCTTC	CASSSTSGGANEQFF
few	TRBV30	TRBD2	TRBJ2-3	TGTGCCTGGCTACTAGCGGGGGGGCCGTTTGATACGCAGTATTTT	CAWLLAGGPFDTQYF
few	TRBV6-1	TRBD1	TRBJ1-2	TGTGCCAGCAGTATACGACAGGGCCCCGGCTATGGCTACACCTTC	CASSIRQGPGYGYTF
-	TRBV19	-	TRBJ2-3	TGTGCCACAAAAGGGCGGGGCACAGATACGCAGTATTTT	CATKGRGTDTQYF
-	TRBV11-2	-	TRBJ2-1	TGTGCCAGCAGCTTCTCAGGGTTCAATGAGCAGTTCTTC	CASSFSGFNEQFF
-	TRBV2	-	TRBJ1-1	TGTGCCAGCAGTGAAAAGAGCATGAACACTGAAGCTTTCTTT	CASSEKSMNTEAFF
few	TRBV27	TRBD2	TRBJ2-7	TGTGCCAGCAAAGATGGAGCGGGAGCCTACGAGCAGTACTTC	CASKDGAGAYEQYF
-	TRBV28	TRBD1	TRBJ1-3	TGTGCCAGCAGTGGAATAAACACGGGACAGAGGAACACCATATATTTT	CASSGINTGQRNTIYF
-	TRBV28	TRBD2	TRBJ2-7	TGTGCCAGCAGCTTCCTCCGTGTGCTAGCGGTCTACGAGCAGTACTTC	CASSFLRVLAVYEQYF
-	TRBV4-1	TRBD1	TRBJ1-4	TGCGCCAGCAGCCAACCGGGACAGGGGGTTGAAAAACTGTTTTTT	CASSQPGQGVEKLFF
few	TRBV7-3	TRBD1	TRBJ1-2	TGTGCCAGCAGCCAGGACAGGACCTATGGCTACACCTTC	CASSQDRTYGYTF
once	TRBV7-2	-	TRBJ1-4	TGTGCCAGCAGCCCCTCAGGGGTACTGCCTAATGAAAAACTGTTTTTT	CASSPSGVLPNEKLFF
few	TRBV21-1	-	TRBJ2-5	TGTGCCAGCAGCAGGAAGGGGACAGGGACGAAAGAGACCCAGTACTTC	CASSRKGTGTKETQYF
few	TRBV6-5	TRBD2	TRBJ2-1	TGTGCCAGCACCCCCGGAGCGGGAGGTAATGAGCAGTTCTTC	CASTPGAGGNEQFF
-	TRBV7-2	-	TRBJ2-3	TGTGCCAGCAGCTCCTGGGGGGGCGCAGGGGCAGATACGCAGTATTTT	CASSSWGGAGADTQYF
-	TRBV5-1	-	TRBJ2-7	TGCGCCAGCACCCCAACGGAGAGGATCTCCTACGAGCAGTACTTC	CASTPTERISYEQYF
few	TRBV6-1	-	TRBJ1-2	TGTGCCAGCAGTGAAGCCGGGGAGGATGGCTACACCTTC	CASSEAGEDGYTF
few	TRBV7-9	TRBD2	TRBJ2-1	TGTGCCAGTACCCCGGGGGGGGCGCACAATGAGCAGTTCTTC	CASTPGGAHNEQFF
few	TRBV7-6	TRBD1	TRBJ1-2	TGTGCCAGCAGCCTACAGGGGGGAGGCCTCTATGGCTACACCTTC	CASSLQGGGLYGYTF
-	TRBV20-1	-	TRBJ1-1	TGCAGTGCTAAGGGGGACACTGAAGCTTTCTTT	CSAKGDTEAFF
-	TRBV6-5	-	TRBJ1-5	TGTGCCACCTCGCCGAGGGGCAATCAGCCCCAGCATTTT	CATSPRGNQPQHF
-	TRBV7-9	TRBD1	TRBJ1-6	TGTGCCAGCAGGGCAGGGGGAAGTGATTCACCCCTCCACTTT	CASRAGGSDSPLHF
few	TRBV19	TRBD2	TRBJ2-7	TGTGCCAGTAGCTGGGGGGGGACTCGCGAGCAGTACTTC	CASSWGGTREQYF